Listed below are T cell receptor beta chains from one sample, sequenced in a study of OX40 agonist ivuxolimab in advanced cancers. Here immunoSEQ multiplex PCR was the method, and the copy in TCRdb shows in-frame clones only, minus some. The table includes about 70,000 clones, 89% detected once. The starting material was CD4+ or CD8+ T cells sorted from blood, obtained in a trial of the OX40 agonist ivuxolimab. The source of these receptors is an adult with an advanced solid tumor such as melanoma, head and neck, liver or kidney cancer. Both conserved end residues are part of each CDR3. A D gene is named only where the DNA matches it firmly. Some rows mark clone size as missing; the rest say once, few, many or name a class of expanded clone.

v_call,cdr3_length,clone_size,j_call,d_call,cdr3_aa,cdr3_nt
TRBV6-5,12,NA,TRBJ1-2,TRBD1,CASSSGQAACTF,TGTGCCAGCAGTTCGGGACAGGCTGCCTGTACCTTC
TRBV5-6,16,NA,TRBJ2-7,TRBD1,CASSGLGGAPLDEQYF,TGTGCCAGCAGCGGCTTAGGGGGCGCGCCATTAGACGAGCAGTACTTC
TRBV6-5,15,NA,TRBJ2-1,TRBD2,CASSRPGLGRSEQFF,TGTGCCAGCAGTAGACCGGGACTAGGGCGGAGTGAGCAGTTCTTC
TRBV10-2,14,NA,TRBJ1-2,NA,CASSESGGGNGYTF,TGCGCCAGCAGTGAGTCGGGGGGGGGCAATGGCTACACCTTC
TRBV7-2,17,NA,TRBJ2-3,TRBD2,CASSLAGAGGASFTQYF,TGTGCCAGCAGCTTAGCGGGTGCGGGGGGGGCCTCCTTTACGCAGTATTTT
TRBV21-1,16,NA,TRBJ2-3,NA,CASSKGEEISTDTQYF,TGTGCCAGCAGCAAAGGAGAGGAAATTAGCACAGATACGCAGTATTTT
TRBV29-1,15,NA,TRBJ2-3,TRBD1,CSVEGWQGAGDTQYF,TGCAGCGTTGAAGGTTGGCAGGGGGCGGGAGATACGCAGTATTTT
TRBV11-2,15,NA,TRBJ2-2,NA,CASSLVGTNTGELFF,TGTGCCAGCAGCTTAGTGGGCACGAACACCGGGGAGCTGTTTTTT
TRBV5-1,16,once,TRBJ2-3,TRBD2,CASSLVSGGPTDTQYF,TGCGCCAGCAGCTTGGTTAGCGGGGGCCCCACAGATACGCAGTATTTT
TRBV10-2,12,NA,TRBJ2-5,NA,CASAQQQETQYF,TGCGCCAGCGCGCAGCAGCAAGAGACCCAGTACTTC
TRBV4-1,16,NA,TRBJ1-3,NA,CASSQSDWSSGNTIYF,TGCGCCAGCAGCCAGTCGGACTGGAGCTCTGGAAACACCATATATTTT
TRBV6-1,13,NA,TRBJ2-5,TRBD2,CASKRGVAETQYF,TGTGCCAGTAAACGGGGGGTCGCGGAGACCCAGTACTTC
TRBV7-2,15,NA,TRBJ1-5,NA,CASSREGYSNQPQHF,TGTGCCAGCAGCCGGGAGGGGTATAGCAATCAGCCCCAGCATTTT